This is a list of T cell receptor beta chains from one sample in a study of blood T cell repertoires in COVID-19. The repertoire was sequenced with immunoSEQ multiplex PCR; TCRdb's copy has only in-frame clones and lacks some. The sample carries 35,000 to 45,000 clones, about 83% recorded once. Source material: peripheral blood. The source is a man aged 55 to 69 with active COVID-19. Both conserved end residues are part of each CDR3. Each record gives: D gene, V gene, J gene, clone size, CDR3 length, CDR3 DNA, CDR3 protein. The D gene is left open where the match is weak. Not all rows give a size; the values are once, few, many and, for expanded clones, a class.

D: NA
V: TRBV28
J: TRBJ2-7
size: NA
length: 14
DNA: TGTGCCAGCAGTCTTCAAGGGGGTTCCTACGAGCAGTACTTC
CDR3: CASSLQGGSYEQYF

D: NA
V: TRBV24-1
J: TRBJ1-6
size: NA
length: 14
DNA: TGTGCCACCAGTTCCGGGACTGCCAATTCACCCCTCCACTTT
CDR3: CATSSGTANSPLHF

D: TRBD2
V: TRBV4-2
J: TRBJ2-5
size: NA
length: 15
DNA: TGTGCCAGCAGCCAAGGAGGACTAGCGGGGGAGACCCAGTACTTC
CDR3: CASSQGGLAGETQYF

D: TRBD1
V: TRBV23-1
J: TRBJ1-6
size: NA
length: 15
DNA: TGCGCCAGCAGTCCAGGACAGGGGGATAATTCACCCCTCCACTTT
CDR3: CASSPGQGDNSPLHF

D: NA
V: TRBV28
J: TRBJ2-7
size: once
length: 16
DNA: TGTGCCAGCAGTCCCTCGCGGGCAGGGGATGGGAACGAGCAGTACTTC
CDR3: CASSPSRAGDGNEQYF

D: TRBD1
V: TRBV28
J: TRBJ2-7
size: NA
length: 12
DNA: TGTGCCAGCAGCCAACCAGGGGGAGAGCAGTACTTC
CDR3: CASSQPGGEQYF

D: TRBD2
V: TRBV4-3
J: TRBJ2-5
size: NA
length: 20
DNA: TGCGCCAGCAGCCAAGAAGAAGGAGGGGATGATCGGGAGGCCCCAGAGACCCAGTACTTC
CDR3: CASSQEEGGDDREAPETQYF

D: NA
V: TRBV7-9
J: TRBJ1-1
size: NA
length: 12
DNA: TGTGCCAGCAGCCTGCCGACAGGTTATGCTTTCTTT
CDR3: CASSLPTGYAFF

D: TRBD1
V: TRBV2
J: TRBJ2-2
size: medium-sized
length: 16
DNA: TGTGCCAGCAGTGAGAGGGCCAGGGGGCTGTCCGGGGAGCTGTTTTTT
CDR3: CASSERARGLSGELFF

D: NA
V: TRBV9
J: TRBJ2-3
size: few
length: 13
DNA: TGTGCCAGCAGCCCCCAAATCACAGATACGCAGTATTTT
CDR3: CASSPQITDTQYF

D: NA
V: TRBV3-1/TRBV3-2
J: TRBJ2-7
size: NA
length: 15
DNA: TGTGCCAGCAGCCAAGATTGGCCCCGGGGGTACGAGCAGTACTTC
CDR3: CASSQDWPRGYEQYF

D: TRBD2
V: TRBV6-2/TRBV6-3
J: TRBJ2-1
size: NA
length: 15
DNA: TGTGCCAGCAGTTACTCTGAGACTAGCGGGAAAGGGCAGTTCTTC
CDR3: CASSYSETSGKGQFF

D: NA
V: TRBV2
J: TRBJ2-1
size: NA
length: 13
DNA: TGTGCCAGCAGTGTGGAGCGGAAGAATGAGCAGTTCTTC
CDR3: CASSVERKNEQFF

D: NA
V: TRBV29-1
J: TRBJ2-5
size: NA
length: 15
DNA: TGCAGCGTCGCTGGGTGGCGGGTTAGCCGGGAGACCCAGTACTTC
CDR3: CSVAGWRVSRETQYF

D: TRBD2
V: TRBV28
J: TRBJ2-1
size: NA
length: 14
DNA: TGTGCCACCACGAGGAATAGCGGGATCCATGAGCAGTTCTTC
CDR3: CATTRNSGIHEQFF

D: NA
V: TRBV2
J: TRBJ1-4
size: NA
length: 15
DNA: TGTGCCAGCAGTGAAAGCTCGCTCCGGGGGGAAAAACTGTTTTTT
CDR3: CASSESSLRGEKLFF

D: NA
V: TRBV19
J: TRBJ2-1
size: NA
length: 14
DNA: TGTGCCAGTAGCCTAGGAGACGGGGACAATGAGCAGTTCTTC
CDR3: CASSLGDGDNEQFF

D: NA
V: TRBV19
J: TRBJ2-1
size: few
length: 15
DNA: TGTGCCAGTAGTATGGGGCAGAGCTCCTACAATGAGCAGTTCTTC
CDR3: CASSMGQSSYNEQFF

D: TRBD1
V: TRBV19
J: TRBJ2-7
size: NA
length: 16
DNA: TGTGCCAGTAGTTCCGGACAGGGTAAAGGGGCCTACGAGCAGTACTTC
CDR3: CASSSGQGKGAYEQYF

D: TRBD1
V: TRBV10-3
J: TRBJ2-1
size: NA
length: 13
DNA: TGTGCCACCGGGACAGGGAACTACAATGAGCAGTTCTTC
CDR3: CATGTGNYNEQFF

D: TRBD1
V: TRBV11-2
J: TRBJ2-3
size: NA
length: 18
DNA: TGTGCCAGCAGCTTAAGGGTAGGGCAGGGGGCTAGCACAGATACGCAGTATTTT
CDR3: CASSLRVGQGASTDTQYF

D: TRBD2
V: TRBV7-2
J: TRBJ2-5
size: NA
length: 18
DNA: TGTGCCAGCAGCTTAGAAGGACTAGCGGGCGTGGGGAGAGAGACCCAGTACTTC
CDR3: CASSLEGLAGVGRETQYF

D: NA
V: TRBV5-1
J: TRBJ2-2
size: NA
length: 16
DNA: TGCGCCAGCAGCTTCCCAGGGGGGTCACCCACCGGGGAGCTGTTTTTT
CDR3: CASSFPGGSPTGELFF

D: TRBD2
V: TRBV10-3
J: TRBJ2-1
size: NA
length: 16
DNA: TGTGCCATCAGTGAGTCGGGGCTAGCGGGGGGTCGGGAGCAGTTCTTC
CDR3: CAISESGLAGGREQFF

D: NA
V: TRBV12-3/TRBV12-4
J: TRBJ1-5
size: NA
length: 11
DNA: TGTGCCAGCAGGTCCAGCGGGCCCCAGCATTTT
CDR3: CASRSSGPQHF

D: NA
V: TRBV12-5
J: TRBJ2-7
size: NA
length: 10
DNA: TGTGCTATCGCGGCCAGGGGGCAGTACTTC
CDR3: CAIAARGQYF

D: TRBD2
V: TRBV6-2/TRBV6-3
J: TRBJ2-3
size: NA
length: 14
DNA: TGTGCCAGCAGTCGGGACTATTCCACAGATACGCAGTATTTT
CDR3: CASSRDYSTDTQYF

D: TRBD2
V: TRBV28
J: TRBJ2-1
size: NA
length: 16
DNA: TGTGCCAGCAGTACGACTAGCGGGAGGGCTAGGGTTGAGCAGTTCTTC
CDR3: CASSTTSGRARVEQFF

D: TRBD1
V: TRBV27
J: TRBJ2-1
size: NA
length: 16
DNA: TGTGCCAGCAGTTCCCCCGGACAGGGTGTAAACAATGAGCAGTTCTTC
CDR3: CASSSPGQGVNNEQFF

D: NA
V: TRBV18
J: TRBJ1-2
size: NA
length: 14
DNA: TGTGCCAGCTCACCACGGGAGGACCGGAAGGGCTACACCTTC
CDR3: CASSPREDRKGYTF

D: NA
V: TRBV9
J: TRBJ1-1
size: few
length: 17
DNA: TGTGCCAGCAGCCTAAGGGGGGGAAGCTCGAAGGGCACTGAAGCTTTCTTT
CDR3: CASSLRGGSSKGTEAFF

D: TRBD1
V: TRBV5-1
J: TRBJ1-1
size: NA
length: 14
DNA: TGCGCCAGCAGCCCCGGGACAGTGAACACTGAAGCTTTCTTT
CDR3: CASSPGTVNTEAFF

D: TRBD2
V: TRBV27
J: TRBJ2-7
size: NA
length: 15
DNA: TGTGCCAGCAGTACTCTACTAGCGGGTTTGTACGAGCAGTACTTC
CDR3: CASSTLLAGLYEQYF

D: TRBD1
V: TRBV19
J: TRBJ1-2
size: NA
length: 15
DNA: TGTGCCAGTAGAGACACAGGGGGAGCAAACTATGGCTACACCTTC
CDR3: CASRDTGGANYGYTF

D: TRBD1
V: TRBV19
J: TRBJ2-1
size: NA
length: 15
DNA: TGTGCCAGTAGTAGACAGGGGGCCTCCTACAATGAGCAGTTCTTC
CDR3: CASSRQGASYNEQFF

D: TRBD1
V: TRBV18
J: TRBJ1-1
size: NA
length: 17
DNA: TGTGCCAGCTCACCACTTCCCGGGACAGGGGTGAACACTGAAGCTTTCTTT
CDR3: CASSPLPGTGVNTEAFF

D: NA
V: TRBV19
J: TRBJ1-6
size: NA
length: 14
DNA: TGTGCCAGTATGGCAGGGTCTTATAATTCACCCCTCCACTTT
CDR3: CASMAGSYNSPLHF

D: NA
V: TRBV6-1
J: TRBJ1-2
size: NA
length: 13
DNA: TGTGCCAGCAGTGAACTTTCCAGGGGTCTTAGGACCTTC
CDR3: CASSELSRGLRTF

D: NA
V: TRBV12-3/TRBV12-4
J: TRBJ1-5
size: once
length: 13
DNA: TGTGCCAGCAGCACAGGAATTAAGCAGCCCCAGCATTTT
CDR3: CASSTGIKQPQHF

D: NA
V: TRBV12-3/TRBV12-4
J: TRBJ2-7
size: NA
length: 13
DNA: TGTGCCAGCAGTCCTACTGGAGGGTACGAGCAGTACTTC
CDR3: CASSPTGGYEQYF

D: NA
V: TRBV7-8
J: TRBJ1-6
size: NA
length: 14
DNA: TGTGCCAGCAGCTTAACAGCAGGCAATTCACCCCTCCACTTT
CDR3: CASSLTAGNSPLHF

D: NA
V: TRBV10-3
J: TRBJ1-6
size: once
length: 12
DNA: TGTGCCATCAGTGGGGGCGACTCACCCCTCCACTTT
CDR3: CAISGGDSPLHF

D: TRBD1
V: TRBV7-3
J: TRBJ2-3
size: NA
length: 14
DNA: TGTGCCAGCAGCCGACAGGGCCGTGAAGATACGCAGTATTTT
CDR3: CASSRQGREDTQYF

D: NA
V: TRBV5-1
J: TRBJ2-2
size: NA
length: 13
DNA: TGCGCCAGCAACGAGGGAAACACCGGGGAGCTGTTTTTT
CDR3: CASNEGNTGELFF

D: TRBD1
V: TRBV7-2
J: TRBJ1-6
size: NA
length: 16
DNA: TGTGCCAGCAGCTTTGGGACAGGGCAGATAAATTCACCCCTCCACTTT
CDR3: CASSFGTGQINSPLHF

D: NA
V: TRBV19
J: TRBJ1-5
size: NA
length: 15
DNA: TGTGCCAGTACCCCGCCCCCAGGGGACAATCAGCCCCAGCATTTT
CDR3: CASTPPPGDNQPQHF

D: TRBD2
V: TRBV6-2/TRBV6-3
J: TRBJ2-7
size: NA
length: 14
DNA: TGTGCCAGCAGTCCCCTAGCGGGAGCTTTATGGCAGTACTTC
CDR3: CASSPLAGALWQYF

D: NA
V: TRBV3-1/TRBV3-2
J: TRBJ1-2
size: NA
length: 14
DNA: TGTGCCAGCAGCCAAGATTCGGGGGGGTTTGGCTACACCTTC
CDR3: CASSQDSGGFGYTF

D: NA
V: TRBV4-3
J: TRBJ1-1
size: NA
length: 14
DNA: TGCGCCAGCAGCCTACAGGGTATGAACACTGAAGCTTTCTTT
CDR3: CASSLQGMNTEAFF

D: NA
V: TRBV4-1
J: TRBJ1-6
size: NA
length: 16
DNA: TGCGCCAGCAGCCCCGTCCTCGTCAGTTATAATTCACCCCTCCACTTT
CDR3: CASSPVLVSYNSPLHF

D: NA
V: TRBV6-2/TRBV6-3
J: TRBJ2-1
size: NA
length: 14
DNA: TGTGCCAGCAGTTTGGAGGGAGAATACAATGAGCAGTTCTTC
CDR3: CASSLEGEYNEQFF

D: NA
V: TRBV28
J: TRBJ1-2
size: NA
length: 17
DNA: TGTGCCAGCAGCTCGAGCGACGGCAGGGGTTCAATATATGGCTACACCTTC
CDR3: CASSSSDGRGSIYGYTF

D: NA
V: TRBV5-1
J: TRBJ1-2
size: once
length: 13
DNA: TGCGCCAGCAGCTTGGCCGGTGGCGGAAATTCGTTCTTC
CDR3: CASSLAGGGNSFF

D: NA
V: TRBV2
J: TRBJ2-5
size: NA
length: 13
DNA: TGTGCCAGCAGTGAACAGAACCAAGAGACCCAGTACTTC
CDR3: CASSEQNQETQYF

D: NA
V: TRBV20-1
J: TRBJ2-5
size: NA
length: 11
DNA: TGCAGTGGAGGGAGCCAAGAGACCCAGTACTTC
CDR3: CSGGSQETQYF